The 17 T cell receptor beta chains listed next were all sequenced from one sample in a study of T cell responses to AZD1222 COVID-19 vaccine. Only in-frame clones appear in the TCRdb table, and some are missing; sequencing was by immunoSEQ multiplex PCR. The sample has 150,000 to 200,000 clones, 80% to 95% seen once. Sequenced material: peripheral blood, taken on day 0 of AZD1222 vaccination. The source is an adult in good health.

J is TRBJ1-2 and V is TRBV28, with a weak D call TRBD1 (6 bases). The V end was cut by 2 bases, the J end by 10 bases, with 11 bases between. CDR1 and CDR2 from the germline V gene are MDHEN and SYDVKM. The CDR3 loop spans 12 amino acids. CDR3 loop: CASSLKPGDYTF. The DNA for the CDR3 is TGTGCCAGCAGTTTAAAACCAGGGGACTACACCTTC.

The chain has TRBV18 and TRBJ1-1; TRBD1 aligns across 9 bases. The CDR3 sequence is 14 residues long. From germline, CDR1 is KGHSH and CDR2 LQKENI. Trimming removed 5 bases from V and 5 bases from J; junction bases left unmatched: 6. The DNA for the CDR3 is TGTGCCAGCTCAGATGACAGGGGGGTGACTGAAGCTTTCTTT. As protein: CASSDDRGVTEAFF.

CDR3 loop: CASSPRQVTYEQYF. The CDR3 nucleotides are TGTGCCAGCAGTCCCCGGCAGGTCACCTACGAGCAGTACTTC. This rearrangement joins TRBV6-5 to TRBJ2-7, with unresolved D. Trimming took off 5 bases at V and 2 bases at J, with 13 bases between the two ends. CDR3 length: 14 residues. Germline assignment: CDR1 MNHEY and CDR2 SVGAGI.

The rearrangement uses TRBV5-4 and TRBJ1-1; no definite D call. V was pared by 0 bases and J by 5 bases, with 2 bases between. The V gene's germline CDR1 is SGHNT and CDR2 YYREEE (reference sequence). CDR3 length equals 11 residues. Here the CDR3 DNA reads TGTGCCAGCAGCTTGGGAACTGAAGCTTTCTTT. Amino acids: CASSLGTEAFF.

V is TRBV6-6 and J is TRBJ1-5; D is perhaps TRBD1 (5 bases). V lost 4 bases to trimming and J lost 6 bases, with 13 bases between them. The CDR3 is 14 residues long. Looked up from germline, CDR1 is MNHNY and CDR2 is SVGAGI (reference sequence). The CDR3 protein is CASSSQAGSQPQHF. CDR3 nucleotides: TGTGCCAGCAGTTCGCAGGCAGGGAGTCAGCCCCAGCATTTT.

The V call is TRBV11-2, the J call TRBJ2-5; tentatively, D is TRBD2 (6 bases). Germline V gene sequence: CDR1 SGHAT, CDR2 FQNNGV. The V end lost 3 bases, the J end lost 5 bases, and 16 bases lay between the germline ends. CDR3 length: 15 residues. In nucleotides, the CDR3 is TGTGCCAGCAGCTTCTCTTGGGGGGAGGACGAGACCCAGTACTTC. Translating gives CASSFSWGEDETQYF.

CDR3 DNA: TGTGCCAGCAACGGGAGGGCCAGGGGGGAGCAGTACTTC. It is translated as CASNGRARGEQYF. V gene TRBV6-5 combines with J gene TRBJ2-7; TRBD2 might be the D (8 bases). Germline loops: CDR1 MNHEY, CDR2 SVGAGI. V gave up 7 bases and J gave up 7 bases, with 17 bases separating them. The CDR3 covers 13 residues.

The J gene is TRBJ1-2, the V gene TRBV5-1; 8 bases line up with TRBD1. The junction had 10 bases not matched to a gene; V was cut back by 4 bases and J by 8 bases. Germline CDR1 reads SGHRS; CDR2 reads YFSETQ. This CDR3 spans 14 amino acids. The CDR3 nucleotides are TGCGCCAGCAGCCCGCAGGGGGCTTCGAGGGGCTACACCTTC. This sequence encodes CASSPQGASRGYTF.

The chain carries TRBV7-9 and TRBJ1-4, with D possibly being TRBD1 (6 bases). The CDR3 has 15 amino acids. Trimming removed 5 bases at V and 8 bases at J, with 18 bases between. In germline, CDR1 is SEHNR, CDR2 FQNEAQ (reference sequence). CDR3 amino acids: CASSHKTGRGEKLFF. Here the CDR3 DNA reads TGTGCCAGCAGCCATAAGACAGGCAGAGGGGAAAAACTGTTTTTT.

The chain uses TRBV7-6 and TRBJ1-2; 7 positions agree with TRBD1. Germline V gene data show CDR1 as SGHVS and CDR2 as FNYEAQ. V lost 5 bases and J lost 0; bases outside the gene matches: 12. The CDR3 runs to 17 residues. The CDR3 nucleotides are TGTGCCAGCAGCGAGAGAACAGGGGCCGTAGCTAACTATGGCTACACCTTC. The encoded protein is CASSERTGAVANYGYTF.

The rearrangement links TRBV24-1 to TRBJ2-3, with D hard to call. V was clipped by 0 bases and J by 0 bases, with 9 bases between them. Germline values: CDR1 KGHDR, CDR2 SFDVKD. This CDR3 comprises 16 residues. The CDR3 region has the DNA TGTGCCACCAGTGATTTGGGCGGATCTAGCACAGATACGCAGTATTTT. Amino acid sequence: CATSDLGGSSTDTQYF.

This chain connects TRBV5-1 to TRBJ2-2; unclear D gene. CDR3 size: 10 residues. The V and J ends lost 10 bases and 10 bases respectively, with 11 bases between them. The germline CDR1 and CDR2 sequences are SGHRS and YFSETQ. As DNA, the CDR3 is TGCGCCCCGACCCAGGAGGAGCTGTTTTTT. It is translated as CAPTQEELFF. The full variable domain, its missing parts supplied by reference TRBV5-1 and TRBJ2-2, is KAGVTQTPRYLIKTRGQQVTLSCSPISGHRSVSWYQQTPGQGLQFLFEYFSETQRNKGNFPGRFSGRQFSNSRSEMNVSTLELGDSALYLCAPTQEELFFGEGSRLTVL.

CDR3 protein: CASSAEGGSNYGYTF. The CDR3 DNA sequence: TGTGCCAGCTCAGCTGAAGGGGGGTCTAACTATGGCTACACCTTC. The genes are TRBV18 and TRBJ1-2; tentatively, D is TRBD1 (6 bases). V was shortened by 5 bases and J by 0 bases, with 13 bases between the two germline ends. Germline V gene lookup returns CDR1 KGHSH and CDR2 LQKENI. The CDR3 is 15 amino acids.

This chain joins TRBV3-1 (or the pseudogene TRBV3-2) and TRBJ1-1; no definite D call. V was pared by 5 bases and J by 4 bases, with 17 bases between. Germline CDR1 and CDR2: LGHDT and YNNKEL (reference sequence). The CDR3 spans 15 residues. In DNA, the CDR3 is TGTGCCAGCAGCGAACTGAGCAGCCTAGGCACTGAAGCTTTCTTT. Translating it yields CASSELSSLGTEAFF.

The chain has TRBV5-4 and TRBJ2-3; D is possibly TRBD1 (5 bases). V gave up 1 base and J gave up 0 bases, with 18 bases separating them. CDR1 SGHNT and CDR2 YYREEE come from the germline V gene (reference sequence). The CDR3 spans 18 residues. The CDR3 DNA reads TGTGCCAGCAGCTTGCCCCTGACAGTACACACTAGCACAGATACGCAGTATTTT. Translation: CASSLPLTVHTSTDTQYF.

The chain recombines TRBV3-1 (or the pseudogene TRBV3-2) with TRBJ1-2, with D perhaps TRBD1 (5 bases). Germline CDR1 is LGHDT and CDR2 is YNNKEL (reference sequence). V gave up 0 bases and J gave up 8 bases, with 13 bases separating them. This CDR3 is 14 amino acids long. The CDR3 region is CASSQEWTTGGYTF. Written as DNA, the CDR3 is TGTGCCAGCAGCCAAGAATGGACAACCGGCGGCTACACCTTC.

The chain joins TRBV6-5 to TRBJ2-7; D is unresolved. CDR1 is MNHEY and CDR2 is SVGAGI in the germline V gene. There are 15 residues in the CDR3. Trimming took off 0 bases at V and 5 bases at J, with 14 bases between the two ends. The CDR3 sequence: CASSYSNVVVDEQYF. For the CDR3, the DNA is TGTGCCAGCAGTTACTCGAACGTCGTGGTTGACGAGCAGTACTTC.